These 21 T cell receptor beta chains were all obtained from the same sample, sequenced in a study of blood T cells in healthy people across ages. A sample-barcoded 5' primer and a J-beta primer mix were used in a second PCR of about 7 to 12 cycles. TCRdb reprocessed the 5' RACE reads via MiXCR and lists one record per CDR3 protein. Of about 1.5 million distinct CDR3 sequences in the sample, under 55% are singletons; the top ten hold over 3.5%. The sample consisted of blood. The source is a young woman in good health.

This chain joins TRBV4-3 and TRBJ2-3; D is uncertain. This CDR3 comprises 13 residues. Germline CDR1 reads LGHNA; CDR2 reads YSLEER. Trimming cost V 1 base and J 5 bases, with 7 bases left between them. Here the CDR3 DNA reads TGCGCCAGCAGCCAAGTGCACAGAGATACGCAGTATTTT. This translates into CASSQVHRDTQYF.

This clonotype was detected ten times or more. The chain joins TRBV27 to TRBJ2-7, with 7 nucleotides matching TRBD2. V dropped 2 bases and J dropped 0; count of bases not matched to a gene: 4. Germline V gene lookup returns CDR1 MNHEY and CDR2 SMNVEV (reference sequence). The CDR3 totals 15 residues. The CDR3 nucleotides read TGTGCCAGCAGTTTACGGGGCGGGAGCTCCTACGAGCAGTACTTC. This codes for CASSLRGGSSYEQYF.

A few counts support this clonotype. The V and J genes are TRBV5-1 and TRBJ2-3; D call uncertain. Germline CDR1 SGHRS, CDR2 YFSETQ. CDR3 length: 18 residues. V was shortened by 0 bases and J by 0 bases, with 17 bases between the two germline ends. CDR3 in DNA: TGCGCCAGCAGCTTGGAACGGGTCTCCTATACTAGCACAGATACGCAGTATTTT. Amino acids: CASSLERVSYTSTDTQYF.

The chain has TRBV5-5 and TRBJ1-1, with no clear D. The CDR3 is 11 residues long. Germline CDR1 and CDR2: SGHKS and YYEKEE (reference sequence). Trimming removed 6 bases at V and 3 bases at J, with 6 bases between. The CDR3 nucleotides read TGTGCCAGCAATCTGCACACTGAAGCTTTCTTT. Translated: CASNLHTEAFF. The full variable domain, completed using reference TRBV5-5 and TRBJ1-1, is DAGVTQSPTHLIKTRGQQVTLRCSPISGHKSVSWYQQVLGQGPQFIFQYYEKEERGRGNFPDRFSARQFPNYSSELNVNALLLGDSALYLCASNLHTEAFFGQGTRLTVV.

The chain has TRBV6-6 and TRBJ2-5; possibly TRBD1 for D (7 bases). Looked up from germline, CDR1 is MNHNY and CDR2 is SVGAGI (reference sequence). V lost 0 bases and J lost 4, with 15 bases in between. CDR3 length: 16 amino acids. CDR3 nucleotide sequence: TGTGCCAGCAGTTACTCAGGGCAGGGGGGTGTAGAGACCCAGTACTTC. It yields the protein CASSYSGQGGVETQYF.

The chain links TRBV10-3 to TRBJ2-1; 7 bases align to TRBD2. Germline loops: CDR1 ENHRY, CDR2 SYGVKD. Trimming removed 4 bases from V and 8 bases from J; junction bases left unmatched: 8. This CDR3 comprises 14 residues. The CDR3 DNA reads as TGTGCCATCAGTGGGGCCCTAGCGGTCGATGAGCAGTTCTTC. Protein: CAISGALAVDEQFF.

This clonotype was detected many times. V usage is TRBV20-1 and J usage is TRBJ2-1, with TRBD1 matching 7 bases. The germline V gene has CDR1 DFQATT and CDR2 SNEGSKA (reference sequence). The CDR3 length is 12 residues. V shed 5 bases and J 8 bases; nucleotides not matched to a gene: 6. This CDR3 reads CSAGDRAYEQFF. The CDR3 coding sequence is TGCAGTGCTGGCGACAGGGCATATGAGCAGTTCTTC.

V and J are TRBV14 and TRBJ1-2; D gene ambiguous. Germline V gene sequence: CDR1 SGHDN, CDR2 FVKESK. CDR3 length: 13 residues. The ends were cut back, 1 base at V and 5 bases at J, with 8 bases in the middle. This chain's CDR3 is CASSQVPLYGYTF. The CDR3 DNA is TGTGCCAGCAGCCAAGTTCCACTTTATGGCTACACCTTC.

In this sample, this clonotype turned up a few times. The CDR3 loop reads CASSAALLEQFF. The CDR3, as DNA: TGTGCCAGCAGCGCAGCGTTGCTTGAGCAGTTCTTC. The chain carries TRBV7-8 and TRBJ2-1; D uncertain. This CDR3 spans 12 amino acids. V lost 5 bases, J lost 9 bases, and 11 bases lay in between. Germline-derived CDR1 and CDR2 are SGHVS and FQNEAQ.

This clonotype has more than one count but fewer than ten. This rearrangement joins TRBV7-9 to TRBJ2-5; 8 nucleotides line up with TRBD2. The CDR3 loop spans 17 amino acids. Germline V gene sequence: CDR1 SEHNR, CDR2 FQNEAQ (reference sequence). Germline trimming cut 2 bases from V and 1 base from J; bases unmatched to any gene: 9. The CDR3 DNA reads TGTGCCAGCAGCTTATGGTCGGGTAGCGGGATCCAAGAGACCCAGTACTTC. This sequence encodes CASSLWSGSGIQETQYF.

The CDR3 spells CASSEREPVGTQYF. The DNA of the CDR3 is TGTGCCAGCAGTGAACGTGAACCCGTTGGGACCCAGTACTTC. The chain recombines TRBV25-1 with TRBJ2-5; D gene uncertain. This CDR3 spans 14 amino acids. V gave up 2 bases and J gave up 7 bases, with 14 bases separating them. Per the germline V gene, CDR1 is MGHDK and CDR2 is SYGVNS.

This clonotype was counted only a few times. This sequence joins TRBV20-1 and TRBJ2-1; unclear D gene. V was pared by 1 base and J by 3 bases, with 7 bases between. The CDR3 contains 13 residues. Germline loops: CDR1 DFQATT, CDR2 SNEGSKA (reference sequence). The CDR3: CSARGQIYNEQFF. CDR3 bases: TGCAGTGCTAGAGGGCAGATCTACAATGAGCAGTTCTTC.

The gene calls are TRBV7-9 and TRBJ2-6; unclear D gene. CDR1 and CDR2 (germline): SEHNR, FQNEAQ (reference sequence). The V end lost 5 bases, the J end lost 1 base, and 6 bases lay between the germline ends. The CDR3 totals 14 residues. This CDR3 reads CASSPASGANVLTF. The CDR3 region has the DNA TGTGCCAGCAGCCCGGCTTCTGGGGCCAACGTCCTGACTTTC.

This clonotype was detected only a few times. The rearrangement joins TRBV11-2 to TRBJ2-7, with no clear D. The CDR3 contains 16 residues. Looked up from germline, CDR1 is SGHAT and CDR2 is FQNNGV. Trimming pared 1 base from V and 6 bases from J, leaving 19 bases between. The CDR3 loop is CASSLVLATTTVEQYF. In nucleotides, the CDR3 is TGTGCCAGCAGCTTAGTGTTGGCAACAACTACTGTCGAGCAGTACTTC.

This clonotype was observed a handful of times. The V gene is TRBV19, the J gene TRBJ2-5; 7 nucleotides match TRBD2. V shed 4 bases and J 3 bases; nucleotides not matched to a gene: 2. CDR3 length: 13 residues. The germline CDR1 and CDR2 sequences are LNHDA and SQIVND (reference sequence). The DNA for the CDR3 is TGTGCCAGTAGTAAAAGCGGGGAAGAGACCCAGTACTTC. Encoded protein: CASSKSGEETQYF.

The sample holds one count of this clonotype. This chain uses TRBV24-1 with TRBJ2-2; TRBD1 matches at 7 bases. Germline lookup yields CDR1 KGHDR and CDR2 SFDVKD. The CDR3 totals 13 residues. V was clipped by 12 bases and J by 4 bases; unmatched bases: 7. DNA of the CDR3: TGTGCCGCCGAGGGACAGATCACCGGGGAGCTGTTTTTT. Protein sequence: CAAEGQITGELFF.

The chain employs TRBV7-8 and TRBJ1-1; tentative D call: TRBD1 (5 bases). The CDR3 contains 13 residues. Germline V gene lookup returns CDR1 SGHVS and CDR2 FQNEAQ. Trimming took 0 bases from V and 7 from J, leaving 9 bases between them. CDR3 residues: CASSLATRGEAFF. The CDR3, as DNA: TGTGCCAGCAGCTTAGCCACGAGGGGTGAAGCTTTCTTT.

J is TRBJ1-2 and V is TRBV10-3; TRBD1 matches 8 bases. This CDR3 comprises 15 residues. The V gene's germline CDR1 is ENHRY and CDR2 SYGVKD. After removal of 4 bases from V and 6 bases from J, the junction contained 10 bases not matched to a gene. The CDR3 region is CAISASGQGLDGYTF. CDR3 DNA sequence: TGTGCCATCAGTGCCTCTGGACAGGGTCTCGATGGCTACACCTTC.

The chain is built from TRBV6-6 and TRBJ2-7; 7 bases align to TRBD1. The germline V gene has CDR1 MNHNY and CDR2 SVGAGI (reference sequence). After removal of 10 bases from V and 0 bases from J, the junction contained 3 bases not matched to a gene. The CDR3 loop spans 12 amino acids. The CDR3 bases are TGTGCCACCACAGGGGCCTCCTACGAGCAGTACTTC. Translating it yields CATTGASYEQYF.

J is TRBJ2-7 and V is TRBV7-2; no reliable D call. This CDR3 is 13 amino acids long. V lost 4 bases, J lost 2 bases, and 9 bases lay in between. Germline V gene lookup returns CDR1 SGHTA and CDR2 FQGNSA. CDR3 amino acids: CASSSLTTYEQYF. The DNA of the CDR3 is TGTGCCAGCAGCTCCCTCACCACCTACGAGCAGTACTTC.

V gene TRBV29-1 combines with J gene TRBJ1-1; possibly TRBD1 for D (6 bases). Germline V CDR1 and CDR2: SQVTM, ANQGSEA. The CDR3 length is 13 residues. Between the trimmed V and J ends, which lost 0 bases and 6 bases, there was a span of 11 bases. This chain's CDR3 is CSVEDLDRPEAFF. In DNA, the CDR3 is TGCAGCGTTGAAGATCTAGACAGGCCTGAAGCTTTCTTT.